These T cell receptor beta chains were read from a single sample in a study of post-analysis software for immune sequencing data. MiXCR, run by TCRdb on the PCR reads, gives a single entry per CDR3 protein. The table has about 760,000 distinct CDR3 sequences, approximately 30% seen once. The material sequenced was blood. The receptors originated from a girl between 10 and 17 years old with multiple sclerosis. Both conserved end residues are part of each CDR3. A D gene is named only where the DNA matches it firmly.

TRBD1	TRBJ1-1	TRBV7-2	15	CASRVWDRMNTEAFF
TRBD1	TRBJ2-5	TRBV6-5	16	CACSIDRGRVAETQYF
.	TRBJ2-1	TRBV20-1	13	CSAHQGGHNEQFF
TRBD2	TRBJ2-3	TRBV7-2	15	CASSLVAGGTDTQYF
TRBD2	.	TRBV7-6	15	CASSPTLAGGHEQYF
.	.	TRBV10-3	19	CAISEDWPPLVQRGETQYF
TRBD2	TRBJ2-5	TRBV12-3/TRBV12-4	18	CASSPGTSGRAGQETQYF
.	TRBJ2-6	TRBV3-1	16	CASSQVYGSGANVLTF
.	TRBJ1-3	TRBV12-3/TRBV12-4	14	CASKEGFVGNTIYF
.	TRBJ2-5	TRBV20-1	15	CSARATSGYNNEQYF
.	TRBJ1-1	TRBV11-1	12	CASEGQATEAFF
.	TRBJ1-1	TRBV29-1	13	CSVVTELNTEAFF
TRBD1	TRBJ2-5	TRBV12-3/TRBV12-4	15	CASSSGTGGAQTQYF
.	TRBJ2-7	TRBV7-2	11	CASRFEGEQYF
TRBD1	TRBJ2-4	TRBV20-1	13	CRAPGQGASGGYF
TRBD1	TRBJ1-6	TRBV6-5	19	CASSYSPGQKSSYNSPLHF
TRBD2	TRBJ2-3	TRBV20-1	13	CSASVGGVDTQYF
TRBD1	TRBJ2-7	TRBV10-3	12	CAMADRGGEQYF
.	TRBJ2-3	TRBV2	15	CASHPFDSATDTQYF
.	TRBJ2-1	TRBV6-1	13	CASGAAVYNEQFF
.	TRBJ1-2	TRBV9	16	CPSSVGGVPGRIGYTF
.	TRBJ2-3	TRBV3-1	13	CASSHASEYTQYF
.	TRBJ1-1	TRBV20-1	14	CSARPRALNTEAFF
TRBD1	TRBJ2-7	TRBV7-9	12	CAGSSDRGKQYF
TRBD2	TRBJ2-7	TRBV7-2	19	CASSLASTSGRGSSYEQYF
.	TRBJ2-1	TRBV19	18	CASSIMFPEGPSFLEQFF
.	TRBJ1-4	TRBV10-3	14	CAIRPGLQGEKLFF
.	TRBJ1-2	TRBV7-9	13	CASSVALAYGYTF
TRBD2	TRBJ2-1	TRBV5-8	16	CASRPISGGSYNEQFF
.	TRBJ2-1	TRBV20-1	16	CSASPPDGDRMDEQFF
.	TRBJ1-1	TRBV5-1	15	CASSLGMDLNTEAFF
.	TRBJ1-1	TRBV28	15	CASRPGRWAGVKAFF
.	TRBJ1-5	TRBV7-9	14	CASSYVGSNQPQHF
.	TRBJ1-2	TRBV2	12	CASRNRVYGYTF
.	TRBJ1-5	TRBV6-1	17	CASSPGGDPYSNQPQHF
.	TRBJ2-7	TRBV3-1	14	CASSLTGTKGEQYF
.	TRBJ2-1	TRBV7-2	14	CASSDSASFNEQFF
TRBD2	TRBJ2-7	TRBV5-1	15	CASSGRTSGSYEQYF
TRBD1	TRBJ2-7	TRBV29-1	15	CSTRDRVVSYNEQYF
TRBD1	TRBJ2-3	TRBV24-1	14	CATRGDRSADTQYF
.	TRBJ1-2	TRBV29-1	14	CSVGSRESDYGYTF
.	TRBJ1-2	TRBV20-1	12	CSAWTASYGYTF
.	TRBJ1-1	TRBV6-6	13	CASSYGMNTEAFF
TRBD2	TRBJ2-3	TRBV5-6	16	CASSLESRGDTDTRYF
.	TRBJ2-5	TRBV7-2	14	CASSLGTTGGGQYF
.	TRBJ2-5	TRBV2	14	CASSSRALGGTQYF
.	TRBJ1-2	TRBV20-1	14	CSARAWGENYGYTF
.	TRBJ1-1	TRBV20-1	12	CSWRRTNTEAFF
.	TRBJ2-5	TRBV10-3	13	CAISPGAQETQYF
.	TRBJ2-7	TRBV28	16	CASSVSYRTDSYEQYF
.	TRBJ2-1	TRBV28	15	CASSPPGGVYNEQFF
TRBD2	.	TRBV7-2	16	CASSSRRAGGQETQYF
.	TRBJ2-5	TRBV5-1	15	CASSLDLRAGETQYF
TRBD1	TRBJ2-1	TRBV9	16	CASSVEGQGGTFGQFF
.	.	TRBV27	16	CASSNTGLAPNYEQYF